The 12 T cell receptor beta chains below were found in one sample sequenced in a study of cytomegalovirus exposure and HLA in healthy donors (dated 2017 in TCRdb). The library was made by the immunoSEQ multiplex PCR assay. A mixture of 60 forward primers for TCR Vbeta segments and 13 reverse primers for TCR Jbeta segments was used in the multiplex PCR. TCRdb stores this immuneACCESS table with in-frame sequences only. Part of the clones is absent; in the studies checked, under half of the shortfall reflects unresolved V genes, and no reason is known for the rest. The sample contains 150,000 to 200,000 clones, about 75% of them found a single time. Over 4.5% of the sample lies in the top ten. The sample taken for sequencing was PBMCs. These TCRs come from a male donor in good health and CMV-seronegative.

CDR3 residues: CASSSPGGDTQYF. The CDR3 DNA reads TGTGCCAGCAGCTCACCGGGGGGAGATACGCAGTATTTT. The chain is built from TRBV11-2 and TRBJ2-3, with 7 bases aligning to TRBD2. J was trimmed by 5 bases and V by 4 bases; bases with no gene match: 3. Germline CDR1 and CDR2: SGHAT and FQNNGV. The CDR3 consists of 13 residues.

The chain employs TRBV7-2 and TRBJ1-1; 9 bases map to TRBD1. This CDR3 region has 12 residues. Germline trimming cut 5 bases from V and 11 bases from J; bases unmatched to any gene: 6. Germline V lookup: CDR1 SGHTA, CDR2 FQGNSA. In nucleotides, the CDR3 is TGTGCCAGCAGCCTGACAGGGGGAGAGGCTTTCTTT. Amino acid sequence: CASSLTGGEAFF. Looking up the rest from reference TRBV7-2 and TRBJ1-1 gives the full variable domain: GAGVSQSPSNKVTEKGKDVELRCDPISGHTALYWYRQSLGQGLEFLIYFQGNSAPDKSGLPSDRFSAERTGGSVSTLTIQRTQQEDSAVYLCASSLTGGEAFFGQGTRLTVV.

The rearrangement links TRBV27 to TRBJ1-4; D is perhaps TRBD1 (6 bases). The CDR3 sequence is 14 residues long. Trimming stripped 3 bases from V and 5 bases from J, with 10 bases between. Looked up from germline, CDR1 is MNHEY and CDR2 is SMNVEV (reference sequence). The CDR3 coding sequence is TGTGCCAGCAGTTTTTGGGGGACAAATGAAAAACTGTTTTTT. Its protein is CASSFWGTNEKLFF.

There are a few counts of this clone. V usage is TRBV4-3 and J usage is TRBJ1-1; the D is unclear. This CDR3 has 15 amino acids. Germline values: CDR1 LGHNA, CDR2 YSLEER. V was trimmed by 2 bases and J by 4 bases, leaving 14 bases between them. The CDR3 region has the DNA TGCGCCAGCAGCCAACGGGGTGTGGCGGGCACTGAAGCTTTCTTT. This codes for CASSQRGVAGTEAFF.

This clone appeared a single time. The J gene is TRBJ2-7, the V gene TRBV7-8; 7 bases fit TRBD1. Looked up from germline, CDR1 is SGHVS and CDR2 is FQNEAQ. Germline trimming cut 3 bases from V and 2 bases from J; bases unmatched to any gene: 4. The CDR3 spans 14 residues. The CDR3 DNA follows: TGTGCCAGCAGCTTCCGGGACAGCCCCTACGAGCAGTACTTC. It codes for CASSFRDSPYEQYF.

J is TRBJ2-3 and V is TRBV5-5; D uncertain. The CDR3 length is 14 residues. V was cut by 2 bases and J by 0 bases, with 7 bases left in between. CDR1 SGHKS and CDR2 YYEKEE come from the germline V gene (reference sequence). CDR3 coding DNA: TGTGCCAGCAGCTTACAGCCTAGCACAGATACGCAGTATTTT. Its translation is CASSLQPSTDTQYF.

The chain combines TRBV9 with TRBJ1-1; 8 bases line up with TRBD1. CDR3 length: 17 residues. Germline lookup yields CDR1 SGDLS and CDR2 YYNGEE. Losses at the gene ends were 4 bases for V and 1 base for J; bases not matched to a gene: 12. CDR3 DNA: TGTGCCAGCAGCCCCAGCAGGGGGCGCGGGAAGAACACTGAAGCTTTCTTT. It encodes CASSPSRGRGKNTEAFF.

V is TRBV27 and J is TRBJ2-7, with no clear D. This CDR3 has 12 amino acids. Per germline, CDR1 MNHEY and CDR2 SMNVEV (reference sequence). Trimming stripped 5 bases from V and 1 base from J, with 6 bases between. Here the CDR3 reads CASSGQSYEQYF. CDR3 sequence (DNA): TGTGCCAGCAGTGGCCAGTCCTACGAGCAGTACTTC.

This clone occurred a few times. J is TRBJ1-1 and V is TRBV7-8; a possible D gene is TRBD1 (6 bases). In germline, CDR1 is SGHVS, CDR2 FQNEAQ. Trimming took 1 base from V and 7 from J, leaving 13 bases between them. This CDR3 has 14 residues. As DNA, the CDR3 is TGTGCCAGCAGCTTAGAGGTCAGGGGTGTTGAAGCTTTCTTT. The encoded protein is CASSLEVRGVEAFF.

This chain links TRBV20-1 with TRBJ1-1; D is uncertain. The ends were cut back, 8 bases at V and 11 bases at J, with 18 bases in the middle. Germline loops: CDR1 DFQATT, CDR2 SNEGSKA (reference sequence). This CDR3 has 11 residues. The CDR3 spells CSLRPELRAFF. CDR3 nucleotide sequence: TGCAGTCTGCGGCCAGAACTTCGGGCTTTCTTT.

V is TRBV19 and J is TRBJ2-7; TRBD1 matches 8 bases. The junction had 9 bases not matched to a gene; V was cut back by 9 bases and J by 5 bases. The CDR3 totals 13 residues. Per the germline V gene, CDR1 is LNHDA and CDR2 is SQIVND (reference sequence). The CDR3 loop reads CASADRGYDEQYF. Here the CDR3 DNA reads TGTGCCAGCGCTGACAGGGGATATGACGAGCAGTACTTC.

The CDR3 coding sequence is TGTGCCAGCAGTTCGACAGGGGCTGCCTATGGCTACACCTTC. Translating it yields CASSSTGAAYGYTF. The chain recombines TRBV9 with TRBJ1-2; 8 bases fit TRBD1. The CDR3 extends over 14 amino acids. With V trimmed by 5 bases and J by 4 bases, 7 bases remained unmatched. Germline loops: CDR1 SGDLS, CDR2 YYNGEE.